A single sample gave rise to the 13 T cell receptor beta chains below, sequenced in a study of T cell responses to AZD1222 COVID-19 vaccine. Sequenced by immunoSEQ multiplex PCR; TCRdb stores in-frame clones only, minus some. Of about 100,000 clones in the sample, around nine tenths were seen once. This specimen consisted of peripheral blood, obtained on day 0 of AZD1222 vaccination. The source of these receptors is an adult in good health.

The rearrangement links TRBV7-9 to TRBJ1-1; no firm D call. V was shortened by 3 bases and J by 11 bases, with 13 bases between the two germline ends. There are 12 residues in the CDR3. Germline V CDR1 and CDR2: SEHNR, FQNEAQ (reference sequence). The CDR3 protein is CASSLEQLLAFF. The DNA of the CDR3 is TGTGCCAGCAGCTTGGAACAGCTTTTGGCTTTCTTT.

The CDR3 bases are TGTGCCAGCAGCGTGTCATCCGGGACAGAGTTTAACACTGAAGCTTTCTTT. As protein: CASSVSSGTEFNTEAFF. This chain joins TRBV9 and TRBJ1-1, with 7 bases that match TRBD1. The CDR3 covers 17 residues. Germline V gene data show CDR1 as SGDLS and CDR2 as YYNGEE. J was trimmed by 2 bases and V by 2 bases; bases with no gene match: 12.

V usage is TRBV6-2 or TRBV6-3 and J usage is TRBJ1-6, with D maybe TRBD1 (5 bases). V was pared by 1 base and J by 8 bases, with 12 bases between. This CDR3 comprises 15 residues. Germline V lookup: CDR1 MNHEY, CDR2 SVGEGT. Here the CDR3 DNA reads TGTGCCAGCAGTTACTGGGGGACCGAGGATTCACCCCTCCACTTT. It yields the protein CASSYWGTEDSPLHF.

The rearrangement joins TRBV27 to TRBJ1-6; the match to TRBD1 covers 8 bases. This CDR3 is built from 14 residues. Germline-derived CDR1 and CDR2 are MNHEY and SMNVEV (reference sequence). Trimming at V came to 5 bases and at J to 7 bases, leaving 4 bases not matched to a gene. The CDR3 nucleotides read TGTGCCAGCAGTAAGGACAGGGTCAATTCACCCCTCCACTTT. Its protein product is CASSKDRVNSPLHF.

The V and J genes are TRBV19 and TRBJ2-2; no definite D call. The germline V gene encodes CDR1 LNHDA and CDR2 SQIVND (reference sequence). Trimming took 4 bases from V and 0 from J, leaving 6 bases between them. The CDR3 runs to 14 residues. The CDR3 coding sequence is TGTGCCAGTAGTACAGGTCCGAACACCGGGGAGCTGTTTTTT. This encodes CASSTGPNTGELFF.

The genes are TRBV27 and TRBJ2-4, with D possibly being TRBD1 or TRBD2 (5 bases each). The V and J ends lost 3 bases and 15 bases respectively, with 18 bases between them. Germline V gene data show CDR1 as MNHEY and CDR2 as SMNVEV (reference sequence). The CDR3 length is 13 residues. CDR3 region: CASSFTGRDRPYF. Here the CDR3 DNA reads TGTGCCAGCAGTTTCACCGGCCGGGACCGCCCGTACTTC.

In its sample, this clone was seen once. CDR3 sequence reads: CASSLQRQGSNTEAFF. CDR3 sequence (DNA): TGCGCCAGCAGCTTGCAACGACAGGGAAGCAATACTGAAGCTTTCTTT. The chain is built from TRBV5-1 and TRBJ1-1, with 7 bases fitting TRBD1. The CDR3 is 16 residues long. Germline lookup yields CDR1 SGHRS and CDR2 YFSETQ. V lost 1 base and J lost 5; bases outside the gene matches: 11.

This sequence joins TRBV27 and TRBJ1-1; 8 nucleotides line up with TRBD1. J lost 10 bases, V lost 4 bases, and 11 bases had no gene match. Germline values: CDR1 MNHEY, CDR2 SMNVEV (reference sequence). The CDR3 is 14 residues long. The CDR3 region has the DNA TGTGCCAGCAGTTGGGACAGGAAGTCTTCCGTAGCTTTCTTT. This translates into CASSWDRKSSVAFF.

This chain connects TRBV19 to TRBJ2-2; D is perhaps TRBD1 (5 bases). Looked up from germline, CDR1 is LNHDA and CDR2 is SQIVND (reference sequence). The CDR3 is 15 amino acids. V was pared by 2 bases and J by 1 base, with 8 bases between. CDR3 region: CASSISRGNTGELFF. The DNA for the CDR3 is TGTGCCAGTAGTATAAGTAGGGGGAACACCGGGGAGCTGTTTTTT.

The CDR3 coding sequence is TGCAGCGCCAAGCCCACAGGGAACTATGGCTACACCTTC. This translates into CSAKPTGNYGYTF. The chain has TRBV29-1 and TRBJ1-2; D perhaps matches TRBD1 (6 bases). V lost 7 bases to trimming and J lost 2 bases, with 14 bases between them. The length of the CDR3 is 13 residues. Germline CDR1 and CDR2: SQVTM and ANQGSEA.

DNA for the CDR3: TGTGCCAGCAGACCCGCCCGACATTCACCCCTGGAGCAGTACTTC. This encodes CASRPARHSPLEQYF. V gene TRBV27 combines with J gene TRBJ2-7; D uncertain. V was shortened by 6 bases and J by 7 bases, with 22 bases between the two germline ends. Germline V lookup: CDR1 MNHEY, CDR2 SMNVEV (reference sequence). The CDR3 has 15 amino acids.

The rearrangement joins TRBV29-1 to TRBJ2-2, with TRBD1 matching 7 bases. V gave up 4 bases and J gave up 4 bases; unmatched junction bases: 3. Germline V gene sequence: CDR1 SQVTM, CDR2 ANQGSEA. This CDR3 has 13 amino acids. The DNA for the CDR3 is TGCAGCGTTGTAAAGGGGGCCACCGGGGAGCTGTTTTTT. This translates into CSVVKGATGELFF.

V is TRBV7-9 and J is TRBJ1-4; tentative D call: TRBD1 (5 bases). Germline V gene data show CDR1 as SEHNR and CDR2 as FQNEAQ (reference sequence). Trimming removed 7 bases from V and 3 bases from J, with 21 bases in between. This CDR3 comprises 17 residues. This CDR3 reads CASTRGTVLRANEKLFF. The CDR3 DNA reads TGTGCCAGCACCCGGGGTACAGTGCTCAGGGCTAATGAAAAACTGTTTTTT.